A single sample is the source of the 15 T cell receptor beta chains below, sequenced in a study of blood T cell repertoires in COVID-19. Profiling relied on immunoSEQ multiplex PCR, and the TCRdb table lists in-frame clones only, not all of them. Here the sample spans fewer than 100,000 clones, around 83% being singletons. Sequencing was done on a sample of peripheral blood. Every receptor here comes from a human donor in a cohort sampled during active COVID-19.

The chain joins TRBV28 to TRBJ2-5; possibly TRBD2 for D (5 bases). Germline loops: CDR1 MDHEN, CDR2 SYDVKM. The CDR3 is made up of 16 amino acids. V lost 1 base and J 4 bases, leaving 16 bases between the germline ends. The CDR3 DNA is TGTGCCAGCAGTTTATTTCCGGGCTCGGGGAGAGAGACCCAGTACTTC. This sequence encodes CASSLFPGSGRETQYF.

The chain links TRBV11-2 to TRBJ1-1, with a tentative D call TRBD1 (5 bases). The CDR3 has 14 amino acids. Trimming removed 6 bases from V and 3 bases from J, with 14 bases in between. The germline gives CDR1 SGHAT, CDR2 FQNNGV. As DNA, the CDR3 is TGTGCCAGCAGGATTGACAGTTGGGACACTGAAGCTTTCTTT. Its protein is CASRIDSWDTEAFF.

The V call is TRBV3-1 (or the pseudogene TRBV3-2), the J call TRBJ2-1; a weak D match, TRBD2 (5 bases). This CDR3 spans 13 amino acids. The V gene lost 4 bases and the J gene lost 7 bases, with 11 bases spanning the gap. Germline lookup yields CDR1 LGHDT and CDR2 YNNKEL (reference sequence). Written as DNA, the CDR3 is TGTGCCAGCAGCCGCTTGAGGAGGAATGAGCAGTTCTTC. Residues: CASSRLRRNEQFF.

CDR3: CASSAGQGHEQYF. DNA for the CDR3: TGCGCCAGCAGCGCCGGACAGGGCCACGAGCAGTACTTC. This chain uses TRBV5-1 with TRBJ2-7; 8 bases line up with TRBD1. Germline V gene sequence: CDR1 SGHRS, CDR2 YFSETQ. The CDR3 covers 13 residues. V dropped 4 bases and J dropped 5; count of bases not matched to a gene: 5.

V usage is TRBV2 and J usage is TRBJ1-5, with unresolved D. Trimming removed 3 bases from V and 2 bases from J, with 5 bases in between. The germline CDR1 and CDR2 sequences are SNHLY and FYNNEI. This CDR3 has 13 residues. The CDR3 DNA reads TGTGCCAGCAGTGACCAGGGCAATCAGCCCCAGCATTTT. It is translated as CASSDQGNQPQHF.

The chain uses TRBV7-8 and TRBJ1-6, with 7 bases fitting TRBD1. The CDR3 has 14 amino acids. Germline trimming cut 6 bases from V and 4 bases from J; bases unmatched to any gene: 3. Germline V gene lookup returns CDR1 SGHVS and CDR2 FQNEAQ. The CDR3 sequence is CASRLGQYNSPLHF. The CDR3 DNA reads TGTGCCAGCAGACTGGGACAGTATAATTCACCCCTCCACTTT.

The chain uses TRBV10-3 and TRBJ1-1; D unresolved. The CDR3 is 13 amino acids. V lost 2 bases, J lost 0 bases, and 4 bases lay in between. Germline-derived CDR1 and CDR2 are ENHRY and SYGVKD. The CDR3 reads CAISERVNTEAFF. In nucleotides, the CDR3 is TGTGCCATCAGTGAGAGAGTGAACACTGAAGCTTTCTTT.

The count of this clone is one. J is TRBJ2-7 and V is TRBV5-6; the match to TRBD1 covers 8 bases. From germline, CDR1 is SGHDT and CDR2 YYEEEE. CDR3 size: 14 residues. Trimming at V came to 4 bases and at J to 6 bases, leaving 9 bases not matched to a gene. CDR3 sequence (DNA): TGTGCCAGCAGCCCCGACAGGGGAATAGGCGAGCAGTACTTC. Translated, it gives CASSPDRGIGEQYF.

This chain uses TRBV28 with TRBJ2-7, with 14 bases matching TRBD2. Germline V gene sequence: CDR1 MDHEN, CDR2 SYDVKM. V trimming: 6 bases; J trimming: 3 bases; junction bases outside the gene matches: 10. The CDR3 loop spans 17 amino acids. CDR3 loop: CASRSIGTSGGGYEQYF. In nucleotides, the CDR3 is TGTGCCAGCAGATCTATTGGGACTAGCGGGGGCGGCTACGAGCAGTACTTC. Full variable domain (missing parts from reference TRBV28 and TRBJ2-7): DVKVTQSSRYLVKRTGEKVFLECVQDMDHENMFWYRQDPGLGLRLIYFSYDVKMKEKGDIPEGYSVSREKKERFSLILESASTNQTSMYLCASRSIGTSGGGYEQYFGPGTRLTVT.

The gene calls are TRBV28 and TRBJ1-6, with unresolved D. V was pared by 3 bases and J by 10 bases, with 13 bases between. Germline loops: CDR1 MDHEN, CDR2 SYDVKM. The length of the CDR3 is 14 residues. The DNA for the CDR3 is TGTGCCAGCAGTTTGGAGCCCTCGAGGTCACCCCTCCACTTT. Amino acid sequence: CASSLEPSRSPLHF.

A note on this clone: No conserved phenylalanine or tryptophan is present at the end of the CDR3, so a read error is the likely explanation. The DNA is omitted, as the CDR3 cannot be located on it reliably, and the CDR3 follows TCRdb's listing. This chain joins TRBV7-9 and TRBJ2-2; the table's D gene call, TRBD2, was not cross checked with the DNA. The CDR3 is 12 amino acids in total, end residues counted. Per the germline V gene, CDR1 is SEHNR and CDR2 is FQNEAQ (reference sequence). The chain's CDR3 is CASSFGGATPFY.

V and J are TRBV2 and TRBJ1-1, with D uncertain. Germline CDR1 is SNHLY and CDR2 is FYNNEI. This CDR3 is 13 amino acids long. The CDR3 coding sequence is TGTGCAAGCTCGGACTCCGGACTCACTGAAGCTTTCTTT. It encodes CASSDSGLTEAFF. The full variable domain, in which reference TRBV2 and TRBJ1-1 provide the parts outside the CDR3, is EPEVTQTPSHQVTQMGQEVILRCVPISNHLYFYWYRQILGQKVEFLVSFYNNEISEKSEIFDDQFSVERPDGSNFTLKIRSTKLEDSAMYFCASSDSGLTEAFFGQGTRLTVV.

The chain carries TRBV29-1 and TRBJ1-2; 10 bases map to TRBD1. The CDR3 totals 13 residues. Trimming took 7 bases from V and 3 from J; bases not matched to a gene: 5. The germline gives CDR1 SQVTM, CDR2 ANQGSEA. The CDR3 DNA reads TGCAGCGCTACGACAGGGGGCTACTATGGCTACACCTTC. This sequence encodes CSATTGGYYGYTF.

The sample holds one count of this clone. The V gene is TRBV12-3 or TRBV12-4, the J gene TRBJ1-5, with 8 positions matching TRBD1. V dropped 5 bases and J dropped 9; count of bases not matched to a gene: 6. The CDR3 runs 13 residues. The CDR3 reads CASSLTGEGPQHF. The CDR3 DNA reads as TGTGCCAGCAGTCTGACAGGGGAGGGGCCCCAGCATTTT.

The sample holds one count of this clone. The chain couples TRBV9 to TRBJ2-3, with D perhaps TRBD2 (6 bases). V lost 0 bases and J 4 bases, leaving 15 bases between the germline ends. The CDR3 has 16 amino acids. Germline V gene sequence: CDR1 SGDLS, CDR2 YYNGEE. For the CDR3, the DNA is TGTGCCAGCAGCGTAGTTTTCGGGACTGGGGCAGATACGCAGTATTTT. It encodes CASSVVFGTGADTQYF.